Listed below are T cell receptor beta chains from one sample, sequenced in a study of PD-1 blockade in classical Hodgkin lymphoma. Profiled with immunoSEQ multiplex PCR; TCRdb holds only in-frame clones, not every one. Among about 97,000 clones listed, roughly 88% were seen once. The source was peripheral blood mononuclear cells (PBMCs), collected at baseline. The receptors were gathered from a human donor with classical Hodgkin lymphoma. Both conserved end residues are part of each CDR3. D genes are given only for firm matches. Not all rows give a size; the values are once, few, many and, for expanded clones, a class.

-	TRBV5-4	TRBD2	TRBJ2-7	CASSAGLAGSSYEQYF	TGTGCCAGCAGCGCGGGACTAGCGGGTTCCTCCTACGAGCAGTACTTC
-	TRBV14	-	TRBJ2-5	CASALGVLETQYF	TGTGCCAGCGCCTTGGGGGTCCTTGAGACCCAGTACTTC
-	TRBV2	TRBD2	TRBJ2-7	CASSSGRTLSEQYF	TGTGCCAGCAGTAGCGGGAGGACCCTGTCCGAGCAGTACTTC
-	TRBV6-5	-	TRBJ2-7	CASSRTVNGEQYF	TGTGCCAGCAGCCGGACAGTCAACGGCGAGCAGTACTTC
-	TRBV30	-	TRBJ1-3	CAWSPVGASSSGNTIYF	TGTGCCTGGAGTCCAGTCGGTGCGTCAAGCTCTGGAAACACCATATATTTT
once	TRBV2	-	TRBJ2-2	CASSGERDTGELFF	TGTGCCAGCAGCGGGGAGCGGGACACCGGGGAGCTGTTTTTT
-	TRBV19	TRBD1	TRBJ1-1	CAVTGRTEAFF	TGTGCCGTGACAGGGCGGACTGAAGCTTTCTTT
-	TRBV10-2	TRBD1	TRBJ2-7	CASSGGDRVAEQYF	TGCGCCAGCAGTGGGGGTGACAGGGTGGCCGAGCAGTACTTC
-	TRBV14	-	TRBJ2-7	CASSSGPGLVKYF	TGTGCCAGCAGCTCAGGACCGGGCCTAGTCAAGTACTTC
-	TRBV4-2	TRBD1	TRBJ1-2	CASSQGDRGYYGYTF	TGTGCCAGCAGCCAAGGGGACAGGGGGTACTATGGCTACACCTTC
-	TRBV10-3	-	TRBJ1-4	CAISSLGWEKLFF	TGTGCCATCAGTTCGTTGGGGTGGGAAAAACTGTTTTTT
-	TRBV10-3	TRBD1	TRBJ2-7	CAISGQGAYEQYF	TGTGCCATCAGTGGACAGGGGGCCTACGAGCAGTACTTC
-	TRBV12-5	TRBD1	TRBJ1-3	CASGAPGQGGNTIYF	TGTGCTAGTGGTGCCCCGGGACAGGGAGGAAACACCATATATTTT
-	TRBV11-2	TRBD2	TRBJ2-5	CASSFAGEETQYF	TGTGCCAGCAGCTTCGCGGGAGAAGAGACCCAGTACTTC
-	TRBV11-3	-	TRBJ2-7	CASSLRPSREQYF	TGTGCCAGCAGCTTAAGGCCATCGCGGGAGCAGTACTTC
-	TRBV5-1	-	TRBJ1-1	CASSLLTGNTEAFF	TGCGCCAGCAGCCTCCTCACGGGGAACACTGAAGCTTTCTTT
-	TRBV10-1	-	TRBJ1-1	CASSDGQTNTEAFF	TGCGCCAGCAGTGATGGACAGACGAACACTGAAGCTTTCTTT
-	TRBV7-9	-	TRBJ2-7	CASSLEIGLQYF	TGTGCCAGCAGCTTAGAGATTGGTTTGCAGTACTTC
-	TRBV7-2	TRBD2	TRBJ2-4	CASSSTLLAAKNIQYF	TGTGCCAGCAGCTCCACCCTCCTAGCGGCAAAAAACATTCAGTACTTC
-	TRBV5-4	-	TRBJ2-5	CASSGGTPREETQYF	TGTGCCAGCAGCGGCGGGACTCCCCGGGAAGAGACCCAGTACTTC
-	TRBV7-6	-	TRBJ2-5	CASSPGPRGETQYF	TGTGCCAGCAGCCCCGGACCACGAGGGGAGACCCAGTACTTC
-	TRBV5-3	-	TRBJ2-5	CARSLFSGKETQYF	TGTGCCAGAAGCTTGTTTAGCGGAAAAGAGACCCAGTACTTC
-	TRBV11-2	-	TRBJ2-2	CASSPTVSGELFF	TGTGCCAGCAGCCCGACGGTGTCCGGGGAGCTGTTTTTT
-	TRBV11-2	TRBD1	TRBJ2-7	CASRPTGTGYYEQYF	TGTGCCAGCAGACCCACCGGGACAGGGTACTACGAGCAGTACTTC
few	TRBV27	-	TRBJ1-2	CASSSTWAGGYTF	TGTGCCAGCAGTTCCACTTGGGCCGGGGGCTACACCTTC
-	TRBV25-1	-	TRBJ2-2	CASSESPEELFF	TGTGCCAGCAGTGAGAGCCCGGAGGAGCTGTTTTTT
-	TRBV18	-	TRBJ2-7	CASSPPSRDYEQYF	TGTGCCAGCTCACCACCGAGTAGAGACTACGAGCAGTACTTC
-	TRBV10-2	-	TRBJ1-6	CASQGNNSPLHF	TGCGCCAGCCAAGGGAATAATTCACCCCTCCACTTT
-	TRBV19	-	TRBJ1-2	CASRYPGGADYGYTF	TGTGCCAGTAGGTACCCGGGGGGAGCGGACTATGGCTACACCTTC
-	TRBV11-1	TRBD2	TRBJ2-2	CASSLSGGGTGELFF	TGTGCCAGCAGCCTTAGCGGGGGAGGCACCGGGGAGCTGTTTTTT
-	TRBV30	-	TRBJ1-5	CAWSIRDPQPQHF	TGTGCCTGGAGTATCAGAGACCCTCAGCCCCAGCATTTT
-	TRBV19	TRBD1	TRBJ2-7	CASSTGTGVYEQYF	TGTGCCAGTAGTACCGGGACAGGGGTCTACGAGCAGTACTTC
-	TRBV5-6	-	TRBJ1-2	CASSLMGYGYTF	TGTGCCAGCAGCTTGATGGGGTATGGCTACACCTTC
once	TRBV27	TRBD2	TRBJ2-3	CASSPLTSGRTDTQYF	TGTGCCAGCAGTCCCCTGACTAGCGGGAGGACAGATACGCAGTATTTT
-	TRBV15	-	TRBJ2-3	CATSRGQGRLDTQYF	TGTGCCACCAGCAGGGGCCAGGGGCGGTTGGATACGCAGTATTTT
-	TRBV6-5	-	TRBJ1-1	CASSYSMAQAGAEAFF	TGTGCCAGCAGTTACTCGATGGCTCAAGCTGGCGCTGAAGCTTTCTTT
-	TRBV6-5	TRBD1	TRBJ1-1	CASSYSLQGRTEAFF	TGTGCCAGCAGTTACTCTCTACAGGGGCGCACTGAAGCTTTCTTT
-	TRBV10-3	-	TRBJ1-4	CAISERQADWAANEKLFF	TGTGCCATCAGTGAGCGACAAGCCGACTGGGCTGCTAATGAAAAACTGTTTTTT
few	TRBV5-1	-	TRBJ1-2	CASSLTGLSNYGYTF	TGCGCCAGCAGCTTGACAGGGCTCAGTAACTATGGCTACACCTTC
-	TRBV10-3	TRBD1	TRBJ2-7	CAISGGTGPYEQYF	TGTGCCATCAGTGGCGGGACAGGCCCCTACGAGCAGTACTTC
-	TRBV10-1	-	TRBJ2-2	CASSELGSVVGELFF	TGCGCCAGCAGTGAGCTAGGCTCGGTCGTCGGGGAGCTGTTTTTT
-	TRBV5-5	-	TRBJ1-5	CASSRRDTNQPQHF	TGTGCCAGCAGCCGCCGGGACACCAATCAGCCCCAGCATTTT
-	TRBV4-3	TRBD1	TRBJ2-7	CASSYDRGPTYEQYF	TGCGCCAGCAGCTACGACAGGGGACCAACCTACGAGCAGTACTTC
many	TRBV19	-	TRBJ1-1	CASSWEAEAFF	TGTGCCAGTAGTTGGGAGGCTGAAGCTTTCTTT
-	TRBV25-1	-	TRBJ1-1	CASSDSGGPREAFF	TGTGCCAGCAGTGACTCGGGGGGGCCGCGGGAAGCTTTCTTT
-	TRBV2	TRBD2	TRBJ2-7	CASSEQRDSYEQYF	TGTGCCAGCAGTGAACAGCGGGACTCCTACGAGCAGTACTTC
-	TRBV30	-	TRBJ1-3	CAWSALGPTIYF	TGTGCCTGGAGTGCCCTTGGCCCCACCATATATTTT
-	TRBV5-5	-	TRBJ2-7	CASSLAGGQAPQYF	TGTGCCAGCAGCTTGGCCGGGGGACAAGCCCCGCAGTACTTC
-	TRBV7-2	-	TRBJ2-7	CASSSSTVETYEQYF	TGTGCCAGCAGCAGTAGCACGGTTGAAACCTACGAGCAGTACTTC
-	TRBV7-3	-	TRBJ2-3	CASSLGLDTDTQYF	TGTGCCAGCAGCTTGGGACTGGACACAGATACGCAGTATTTT
-	TRBV19	-	TRBJ2-4	CASSAFRGPRDIQYF	TGTGCCAGTAGTGCTTTTCGAGGGCCCCGAGACATTCAGTACTTC
-	TRBV11-1	-	TRBJ2-6	CASSATAFPPVLTF	TGTGCCAGCAGCGCGACTGCCTTCCCGCCCGTCCTGACTTTC
-	TRBV5-5	TRBD1	TRBJ2-7	CASSSRQGRYEQYF	TGTGCCAGCAGCTCCAGACAGGGTCGCTACGAGCAGTACTTC
-	TRBV10-2	TRBD2	TRBJ2-5	CASSEATSGSGETQYF	TGCGCCAGCAGTGAGGCGACTAGCGGGAGCGGAGAGACCCAGTACTTC
-	TRBV18	TRBD2	TRBJ2-2	CASSPPPSGGNTGELFF	TGTGCCAGCTCACCACCGCCTAGCGGGGGAAACACCGGGGAGCTGTTTTTT
-	TRBV11-3	TRBD2	TRBJ2-1	CASSQGRGEREQFF	TGTGCCAGCAGCCAGGGACGGGGGGAGCGTGAGCAGTTCTTC
-	TRBV7-2	-	TRBJ2-3	CASSLGAGDTQYF	TGTGCCAGCAGCTTAGGGGCTGGAGATACGCAGTATTTT
-	TRBV2	-	TRBJ1-6	CASSEDRLGSPLHF	TGTGCCAGCAGTGAAGACAGATTAGGTTCACCCCTCCACTTT
-	TRBV9	TRBD2	TRBJ2-1	CASSGGTSGRLSSYNEQFF	TGTGCCAGCAGCGGTGGGACTAGCGGGAGGTTAAGCTCCTACAATGAGCAGTTCTTC